The present T cell receptor beta chain was sequenced within a study of blood T cell repertoires in COVID-19. Looking at the study overall: Nucleic acid was either cDNA or gDNA, and it came from T cells, B-cell-depleted T cells, or PBMCs.

Method: immunoSEQ multiplex PCR; TCRdb's copy keeps in-frame clones and lacks some. The data contain roughly 230,000 clones, over 80% of them singletons. The CDR3 has 14 amino acids. The V gene end was trimmed by 3 bases and the J gene end by 5 bases; junction bases not matched to a gene: 6. The V gene's germline CDR1 is LNHDA and CDR2 SQIVND (reference sequence). Sequencing was carried out using peripheral blood. The chain couples TRBV19 to TRBJ2-5, with 7 bases identical to TRBD2. The clonotype comes from a woman aged 55 to 70 with active or convalescent COVID-19. CDR3 in amino acids: CASSMDGGRETQYF. The CDR3 nucleotides are TGTGCCAGTAGTATGGACGGGGGGAGGGAGACCCAGTACTTC.